This T cell receptor (beta chain) was sequenced for a study of blood T cell repertoires in COVID-19. Study at large: Italy, Spain and the United States were the sources of the convalescent and acute COVID-19 samples.

Sequencing used immunoSEQ multiplex PCR; TCRdb keeps in-frame clones, though not all of them. The data show 200,000 to 250,000 clones, with over 80% seen just once and approximately 6.8% held by the top ten. Germline lookup yields CDR1 KGHSH and CDR2 LQKENI. Trimming took 4 bases from V and 4 from J; bases not matched to a gene: 6. This CDR3 spans 14 amino acids. Participants' reported clinical history set cohort assignment. The chain employs TRBV18 and TRBJ1-1; 7 bases align to TRBD1. The sequenced sample was PBMCs or T cells enriched from blood (not recorded which). The receptor was isolated from a woman between 35 and 50 years old who had recovered from COVID-19. CDR3 nucleotides: TGTGCCAGCTCACTAGGGGCAGGGGGCACTGAAGCTTTCTTT. This gives the protein CASSLGAGGTEAFF.